A selection of T cell receptor beta chains follows, all from one sample in a study of T-cell reconstitution after alpha-beta-depleted transplantation in children. TCRdb passed the PCR reads through MiXCR, listing each CDR3 protein once. The sample lists more than 300,000 distinct CDR3 sequences, about 17% occurring once. The sequences come from PBMCs, mostly from graft donor cells, collected 360 days after TCRalphabeta/CD19-depleted stem cell transplant. The receptors were sampled from a male patient aged 2 to 10 who had a stem cell transplant for acute lymphoblastic leukemia, so the T cells may come from the graft donor. CDR3s include the opening cysteine and the closing phenylalanine or tryptophan. Each record gives: J gene, clone size, D gene, V gene, CDR3 DNA, CDR3 protein. D genes are given only for firm matches. A clone size is listed for some rows: how often the clone was seen (once, few, many), or a class if it is expanded.

TRBJ2-7,many,-,TRBV28,TGTGCCAGCAGCTTCCTCCAGGAGCAGTACTTC,CASSFLQEQYF
TRBJ1-1,few,-,TRBV4-1,TGCGCCAGCAGCCAAGGGGACATGAACACTGAAGCTTTCTTT,CASSQGDMNTEAFF
TRBJ2-7,few,TRBD1,TRBV4-1,TGCGCCAGCAGCCTCGCAAGACAGGGGGTCTACGAGCAGTACTTC,CASSLARQGVYEQYF
TRBJ2-5,few,TRBD1,TRBV12-3/TRBV12-4,TGTGCCAGCAGGTCGACAGGGATAGAGACCCAGTACTTC,CASRSTGIETQYF
TRBJ2-1,-,-,TRBV2,TGTGCCAGCAGACTAGGCAATGAGCAGTTCTTC,CASRLGNEQFF
TRBJ2-7,-,TRBD2,TRBV5-1,TGCGCCAGCAGCCTAGGACTAGCGGGAGGCCCGGACCTTGAGTACTTC,CASSLGLAGGPDLEYF
TRBJ2-5,few,TRBD2,TRBV4-1,TGCGCCAGCAAGTTCACGCCTGAGGCTAGCGGGGATCAAGAGACCCAGTACTTC,CASKFTPEASGDQETQYF
TRBJ1-2,many,TRBD1,TRBV10-3,TGTGCCACCCAGGGACAGGACTATGGCTACACCTTC,CATQGQDYGYTF
TRBJ2-7,-,-,TRBV6-2/TRBV6-3,TGTGCCAGCAGCCTTTTCTACGCCTCCTACGAGCAGTACTTC,CASSLFYASYEQYF
TRBJ2-6,-,-,TRBV6-5,TGTGCCAGCAGTTATAGCTCTGGGGCCAACGTCCTGACTTTC,CASSYSSGANVLTF
TRBJ1-2,few,-,TRBV9,TGTGCCAGCAGCGTATCGCATTATGGCTACACCTTC,CASSVSHYGYTF
TRBJ1-5,-,-,TRBV2,TGTGCCAGCATGCCTACCGCTAGCAATCAGCCCCAGCATTTT,CASMPTASNQPQHF
TRBJ2-1,few,TRBD2,TRBV24-1,TGTGCCACCAGTGATCCGGGACTAGCGGGTTACAATGAGCAGTTCTTC,CATSDPGLAGYNEQFF
TRBJ2-2,few,TRBD2,TRBV12-3/TRBV12-4,TGTGCCAGCAGTTTGTTTCCTAGCGGGAGATTGAACACCGGGGAGCTGTTTTTT,CASSLFPSGRLNTGELFF
TRBJ2-1,-,TRBD2,TRBV20-1,TGCAGTGCTAGGGGGAGGGGTTCCTACAATGAGCAGTTCTTC,CSARGRGSYNEQFF
TRBJ2-7,-,-,TRBV2,TGTGCCAGCAGCGGCACCGGGACTTTCTCCCCCTACGAGCAGTACTTC,CASSGTGTFSPYEQYF
TRBJ2-1,-,TRBD2,TRBV4-3,TGCGCCAGCAGCCAAGACCTAATAGTTTGGGCTAGCGGGAGGAATGAGCAGTTCTTC,CASSQDLIVWASGRNEQFF
TRBJ2-5,few,-,TRBV21-1,TGTGCCAGCAGCAAAGAGACAGGGCAAGAGACCCAGTACTTC,CASSKETGQETQYF
TRBJ2-3,-,-,TRBV5-5,TGTGCCAGCAGCTTGTGGGGGGAAATAACAGATACGCAGTATTTT,CASSLWGEITDTQYF
TRBJ2-3,few,TRBD2,TRBV3-1,TGTGCCAGCAGCCAAGCGGGACTAGCGGGGCCTCTGGATACGCAGTATTTT,CASSQAGLAGPLDTQYF
TRBJ2-3,few,-,TRBV7-9,TGTGCCAGCAGCTTGCTCATGGGGGCCACAGATACGCAGTATTTT,CASSLLMGATDTQYF
TRBJ2-6,-,-,TRBV12-3/TRBV12-4,TGTGCCAGCAGTTTAGGCGGCAGAGGGGGAACTGGGGCCAACGTCCTGACTTTC,CASSLGGRGGTGANVLTF
TRBJ2-1,few,-,TRBV6-1,TGTGCCAGCAGCCTACTTAAAAACTACAATGAGCAGTTCTTC,CASSLLKNYNEQFF
TRBJ2-5,-,TRBD2,TRBV10-3,TGTGCCATCAGTGAGTCACCTAGCGGACCTCAAGAGACCCAGTACTTC,CAISESPSGPQETQYF
TRBJ2-7,-,-,TRBV10-3,TGTGCCATCAGTGAGGAGCTAAGCGCGAGGGGACACGAGCAGTACTTC,CAISEELSARGHEQYF
TRBJ2-3,-,TRBD1,TRBV11-2,TGTGCCAGCAGCTTTCTGGGGGGACAGGGAGTAAATAGGGGCCGGATTACGCAGTATTTT,CASSFLGGQGVNRGRITQYF
TRBJ2-1,-,-,TRBV12-5,TGTGCTAGTGGTTTGTCTCTGGGGGAGCAGTTCTTC,CASGLSLGEQFF
TRBJ2-7,many,TRBD1,TRBV12-3/TRBV12-4,TGTGCCAGCAGGGAGACAGGGGGCTACGAGCAGTACTTC,CASRETGGYEQYF
TRBJ2-3,-,TRBD1,TRBV20-1,TGCAGTGCTAGTAGGTGGAGGGACAGGGGCACAGATACGCAGTATTTT,CSASRWRDRGTDTQYF
TRBJ1-2,many,-,TRBV5-6,TGTGCCAGCAGGGACCCTTACATCTATGGCTACACCTTC,CASRDPYIYGYTF
TRBJ2-2,few,TRBD2,TRBV5-1,TGCGCCAGCAGCCCCCCTTGGGCCGGGACTAGCGGCAAAAACACCGGGGAGCTGTTTTTT,CASSPPWAGTSGKNTGELFF
TRBJ1-4,few,-,TRBV20-1,TGCAGTGCTACCCAGGGGAGAGGTGAAAAACTGTTTTTT,CSATQGRGEKLFF
TRBJ2-7,few,-,TRBV2,TGTGCCAGCAGTGACCGCGGTGGCGAGCAGTACTTC,CASSDRGGEQYF
TRBJ2-2,-,-,TRBV28,TGTGCCAGCAGCCCCGCCGGGAAAGGCCCACTACCCGGGGAGCTGTTTTTT,CASSPAGKGPLPGELFF
TRBJ2-5,few,-,TRBV12-3/TRBV12-4,TGTGCCAGCAGCCTCTACAGGGGGGGAGAGACCCAGTACTTC,CASSLYRGGETQYF
TRBJ2-7,-,TRBD2,TRBV29-1,TGCAGCGGGAAACTAGCGGGAGGGTTAGGCGAGCAGTACTTC,CSGKLAGGLGEQYF
TRBJ2-3,-,-,TRBV30,TGTGCCTGGAGTGTAATAGAGTCATTGGATCGCACAGATACGCAGTATTTT,CAWSVIESLDRTDTQYF
TRBJ1-2,-,-,TRBV12-3/TRBV12-4,TGTGCCAGCACAATAACAGAAAACTATGGCTACACCTTC,CASTITENYGYTF
TRBJ2-7,few,TRBD1,TRBV3-1,TGTGCCAGCAGCCGAGAACAGGGGGCTACCTACGAGCAGTACTTC,CASSREQGATYEQYF
TRBJ2-2,-,-,TRBV5-1,TGCGCCAGCAGCTTGAGGGGGGCGAGTGGCGGGGAGCTGTTTTTT,CASSLRGASGGELFF
TRBJ2-5,few,-,TRBV5-6,TGTGCCAGCAGCTTGGTAGTCGGAGAGACCCAGTACTTC,CASSLVVGETQYF
TRBJ2-2,few,TRBD1,TRBV5-1,TGCGCCAGCAGCCCGGGACAGGCTAAACCCGGGGAGCTGTTTTTT,CASSPGQAKPGELFF
TRBJ2-1,-,-,TRBV28,TGTGCCAGCAGTTCCCAGGGATTTTCCTACAATGAGCAGTTCTTC,CASSSQGFSYNEQFF
TRBJ2-1,few,TRBD1,TRBV3-1,TGTGCCAGCAGCCTGTACAGGGGGGCCTACAATGAGCAGTTCTTC,CASSLYRGAYNEQFF
TRBJ2-1,few,TRBD1,TRBV6-2/TRBV6-3,TGTGCCAGCAGTCCGACAGGGCTCGCCCTCCTCCCAATTAATGAGCAGTTCTTC,CASSPTGLALLPINEQFF
TRBJ2-5,-,TRBD2,TRBV28,TGTGCCAGCAGTTTAGGGGTGTCGGGACTAGCGGGAGAGACCCAGTACTTC,CASSLGVSGLAGETQYF
TRBJ2-5,few,-,TRBV20-1,TGCAGCGTCAGTCGTGGGACCCAGTACTTC,CSVSRGTQYF
TRBJ1-1,-,-,TRBV4-3,TGCGCCAGCACCCCCGGACCTGCATCCCAAGCTTTCTTT,CASTPGPASQAFF
TRBJ2-4,few,-,TRBV7-9,TGTGCCAGCAGCTTTTCAGGACACAAAAACATTCAGTACTTC,CASSFSGHKNIQYF
TRBJ2-5,many,TRBD1,TRBV28,TGTGCCAGCAGCTATCTGACAGGGTCACCAGAGACCCAGTACTTC,CASSYLTGSPETQYF
TRBJ2-5,-,TRBD1,TRBV4-3,TGCGCCAGCAGCCCAAACGGACAGGGCTACTGGGAGACCCAGTACTTC,CASSPNGQGYWETQYF
TRBJ2-4,-,TRBD2,TRBV7-9,TGTGCCGGGACTAGCGGCAAAAACATTCAGTACTTC,CAGTSGKNIQYF
TRBJ2-3,few,TRBD2,TRBV7-8,TGTGCCAGCAGCACACCCCTCCCCCCGTTAGCGGGAGATTACCCAGATACGCAGTATTTT,CASSTPLPPLAGDYPDTQYF
TRBJ2-3,-,TRBD1,TRBV7-7,TGTGCTAGCAGCTTAGCCCCCGGACAGGGGGGGGCAGATACGCAGTATTTT,CASSLAPGQGGADTQYF
TRBJ2-1,few,TRBD2,TRBV4-3,TGCGCCAGCAGCCAAGATCCGGGGCCTAGCGGGAGTTCAGGGGATGAGCAGTTCTTC,CASSQDPGPSGSSGDEQFF
TRBJ2-3,-,-,TRBV27,TGTGCCAGCAGTCCCACGGGGGCCGGGCGAGAGGATACGCAGTATTTT,CASSPTGAGREDTQYF
TRBJ1-1,-,-,TRBV7-9,TGTGCCAGCAGCTTAGGTGGCAGTTCGAACACTGAAGCTTTCTTT,CASSLGGSSNTEAFF